The 32 T cell receptor beta chains below were found in one sample sequenced in a study of T cell clonality in common variable immunodeficiency. The protocol was immunoSEQ multiplex PCR, while the TCRdb copy is restricted to in-frame clones and leaves out a portion. There are approximately 44,000 clones in the sample, none observed a single time. The sequencing sample was made of peripheral blood mononuclear cells. These receptor sequences come from a person aged 18 to 75 in good health.

This clone showed up many times. With the read ending 3 residues before the CDR3 end, the germline J gene is used to fill in that end. This sequence joins TRBV13 and TRBJ2-2, with TRBD1 matching over 8 bases. Germline V CDR1 and CDR2: PRHDT, FYEKMQ (reference sequence). J lost 9 bases, V lost 2 bases, and 5 bases had no gene match. This CDR3 has 14 amino acids. CDR3 bases read: TGTGCCAGCAGCTTACCACAGGGGGGCAGGGAG. It is translated as CASSLPQGGRE. The entire CDR3 is CASSLPQGGRELFF.

About this clone itself: The CDR3 end falls 3 residues outside the read, so it is completed with the germline J gene. This chain joins TRBV5-1 and TRBJ2-7; 14 bases are a match to TRBD2. Germline CDR1 is SGHRS and CDR2 is YFSETQ. The CDR3 has 18 amino acids. V trimming: 3 bases; J trimming: 4 bases; junction bases outside the gene matches: 12. The CDR3: CASSSPGTSGGKMYEQYF. The CDR3 DNA, read in part, is TGCGCCAGCAGCTCGCCCGGGACTAGCGGGGGCAAGATGTACGAG.

This clone occurred many times. The read gets to within 3 residues of the CDR3 end, and the germline J gene fills in the rest. The chain links TRBV7-3 to TRBJ2-5, with 10 bases identical to TRBD2. Losses at the gene ends were 6 bases for V and 1 base for J; bases not matched to a gene: 2. CDR1 and CDR2 from the germline V gene are SGHTA and FQGTGA. The CDR3 loop spans 14 amino acids. CDR3 in amino acids: CASRPSGSQETQYF. The CDR3 DNA, read in part, is TGTGCCAGCAGGCCTAGCGGGAGCCAAGAGACC.

This clone showed up many times. Read sequence stops 3 residues before the CDR3 end, and the germline J gene provides the missing end. The gene calls are TRBV5-1 and TRBJ2-1, with TRBD1 matching over 7 bases. The V and J ends lost 0 bases and 4 bases, in that order; junction bases with no gene match: 10. This CDR3 contains 17 residues. Germline CDR1 SGHRS, CDR2 YFSETQ. CDR3 in amino acids: CASSLASEAGGYNEQFF. Incomplete CDR3 DNA: TGCGCCAGCAGCTTGGCCTCGGAGGCAGGGGGATACAATGAG.

This clone has ten or more counts. The read ends 3 residues shy of where the CDR3 ends; the end is completed using the germline J gene. The rearrangement uses TRBV5-6 and TRBJ1-2; a possible D gene is TRBD1 (5 bases). Germline CDR1 and CDR2: SGHDT and YYEEEE. V was cut by 0 bases and J by 4 bases, with 10 bases left in between. This CDR3 has 14 amino acids. CDR3 bases read: TGTGCCAGCAGCTTGGACAGGAGGGGCTATGGC. This gives the protein CASSLDRRGYG. The CDR3, in full, reads CASSLDRRGYGYTF.

This clone was detected ten times or more. The read gets to within 3 residues of the CDR3 end, and the germline J gene fills in the rest. The chain recombines TRBV12-3 or TRBV12-4 with TRBJ1-1, with D unresolved. This CDR3 is 10 amino acids long. The covered CDR3 bases are TGTGCCAGCAGCCCTAGGTGG. It specifies CASSPRW. The full CDR3 reads CASSPRWAFF.

As to this clone: The read terminates 3 residues ahead of where the CDR3 ends, so the germline J gene completes it. V and J are TRBV5-1 and TRBJ2-1; 15 nucleotides align to TRBD2. With 4 bases clipped from V and 6 bases from J, the junction kept 8 bases outside the gene matches. CDR1 is SGHRS and CDR2 is YFSETQ in the germline V gene. The CDR3 runs 17 residues. Partial CDR3 DNA: TGCGCCAGCAGCCCGGGACTAGCGGGAGGAATAAGCAATGAG. This sequence encodes CASSPGLAGGISNE. From start to end, the CDR3 is CASSPGLAGGISNEQFF.

This clone was counted at least ten times. One end of the junction does not line up with germline, which may come from a read error. The read terminates 3 residues before the CDR3 end, so the remaining end is supplied by the germline J gene. The genes are TRBV4-2 and TRBJ1-1, with D possibly matching TRBD1 (6 bases). The CDR3 runs 15 residues. Germline loops: CDR1 LGHNA, CDR2 YNFKEQ. The CDR3 here is CASSQDFRGNTEAFF. The CDR3 DNA, read in part, is TGCGCCAGCAGCCAAGATTTCAGGGGAAACACTGAA.

This clone was counted many times. The missing CDR3 end, 3 residues past where the read stops, is filled in from the germline J gene. The chain joins TRBV2 to TRBJ1-1; D remains unclear. V lost 6 bases and J 0 bases, leaving 8 bases between the germline ends. From germline, CDR1 is SNHLY and CDR2 FYNNEI. This CDR3 region has 13 residues. CDR3 region: CASRTTVNTEAFF. The CDR3 DNA, read in part, is TGTGCCAGCAGGACTACAGTGAACACTGAA.

This clone was seen at least ten times. Coverage ceases 3 residues before the CDR3 finishes, and the germline J gene fills in the end. This chain connects TRBV6-2 or TRBV6-3 to TRBJ1-1, with D unclear. The V gene lost 5 bases and the J gene lost 4 bases, with 5 bases spanning the gap. The germline V gene has CDR1 MNHEY and CDR2 SVGEGT. The CDR3 spans 11 residues. CDR3 DNA (partial): TGTGCCAGCAGTCTTAGCACTGAA. It specifies CASSLSTE. The CDR3 in full is CASSLSTEAFF.

This clone was seen many times. With the read ending 3 residues before the CDR3 end, the germline J gene is used to fill in that end. The V gene is TRBV6-1, the J gene TRBJ2-5, with TRBD1 as a possible D gene (6 bases). V lost 1 base and J 5 bases, leaving 11 bases between the germline ends. The CDR3 is made up of 14 amino acids. Germline V gene data show CDR1 as MNHNS and CDR2 as SASEGT. CDR3 DNA, as far as it was read: TGTGCCAGCAGTGAAGACAGGGTGCGGGAGACC. Its protein product is CASSEDRVRET. The CDR3, in full, reads CASSEDRVRETQYF.

This clone has a count of ten or more. The CDR3 end lies 3 residues beyond the end of the read and is filled in from the germline J gene. This chain uses TRBV12-5 with TRBJ2-3; D is perhaps TRBD2 (6 bases). The V gene lost 5 bases and the J gene lost 6 bases, with 18 bases spanning the gap. The CDR3 has 15 amino acids. Germline loops: CDR1 LGHNT, CDR2 FRNRAP. Incomplete CDR3 DNA: TGTGCTAGTGGTCCTACTAGCTACGTGGCGGATACG. Residues: CASGPTSYVADT. The complete CDR3 protein is CASGPTSYVADTQYF.

Ten or more counts support this clone. The CDR3 end is not reached by the read, which stops 3 residues before it; the germline J gene fills it in. This chain joins TRBV7-8 and TRBJ1-1; D possibly corresponds to TRBD1 (6 bases). Germline V lookup: CDR1 SGHVS, CDR2 FQNEAQ. The CDR3 spans 16 residues. V was shortened by 1 base and J by 3 bases, with 15 bases between the two germline ends. This CDR3 reads CASSLVSRGWDTEAFF. The DNA read from the CDR3 is TGTGCCAGCAGCTTAGTCAGCAGGGGATGGGACACTGAA.

This clone appeared a few times. The read finishes 3 residues shy of the CDR3 end, and the germline J gene is used to complete it. This chain joins TRBV7-1 and TRBJ1-2; TRBD1 might be the D (5 bases). TRBV7-1 is given ORF status, its function remaining uncertain. Trimming stripped 3 bases from V and 1 base from J, with 30 bases between. CDR3 length: 21 amino acids. The CDR3 DNA, read in part, is TGTGCCAGCAGCTCCCGTCGGGCAGGGAGAGGTAGATCGACCCGTAACTATGGC. Protein product: CASSSRRAGRGRSTRNYG. The full CDR3 protein is CASSSRRAGRGRSTRNYGYTF.

This clone was recorded at least ten times. The read stops 3 residues short of the end of the CDR3; the missing end is completed from the germline J gene. V and J are TRBV28 and TRBJ1-1, with D unresolved. Germline V gene sequence: CDR1 MDHEN, CDR2 SYDVKM. The CDR3 runs to 12 residues. The germline V and J ends were trimmed by 5 bases and 4 bases, with 8 bases remaining between them. The part of the CDR3 DNA that was read is TGTGCCAGCAGTACAAGGGCCACTGAA. This sequence encodes CASSTRATE. In full, the CDR3 reads CASSTRATEAFF.

There are many counts of this clone. The read gets to within 3 residues of the CDR3 end, and the germline J gene fills in the rest. The genes are TRBV2 and TRBJ2-1; 13 nucleotides agree with TRBD2. Germline CDR1 and CDR2: SNHLY and FYNNEI. The CDR3 sequence is 19 residues long. V lost 7 bases and J lost 0; bases outside the gene matches: 12. Here the CDR3 reads CASIRSGTSGTSSYNEQFF. CDR3 DNA (partial): TGTGCCAGCATCAGGTCCGGGACTAGCGGGACGAGCTCCTACAATGAG.

Many counts were recorded for this clone. The read ends 3 residues shy of where the CDR3 ends; the end is completed using the germline J gene. The V and J genes are TRBV6-1 and TRBJ1-5, with D possibly being TRBD1 (5 bases). Per the germline V gene, CDR1 is MNHNS and CDR2 is SASEGT. The CDR3 loop spans 14 amino acids. V dropped 1 base and J dropped 4 bases, with 8 bases sitting between them. CDR3 amino acids: CASSEGAGNQPQHF. The CDR3 bases that were read are TGTGCCAGCAGTGAAGGGGCAGGGAATCAGCCC.

There are many counts of this clone. Coverage ceases 3 residues before the CDR3 finishes, and the germline J gene fills in the end. This chain connects TRBV20-1 to TRBJ2-2; 8 bases align to TRBD2. Germline values: CDR1 DFQATT, CDR2 SNEGSKA (reference sequence). V shed 2 bases and J 4 bases; nucleotides not matched to a gene: 0. CDR3 length: 13 residues. CDR3: CSARLAGTGELFF. The covered CDR3 bases are TGCAGTGCTAGACTAGCGGGCACCGGGGAG.

This clone was seen many times. Read coverage stops 3 residues before the CDR3 terminus; the germline J gene supplies the remainder. This chain joins TRBV12-3 or TRBV12-4 and TRBJ1-1; D not certain. V was trimmed by 3 bases and J by 0 bases, leaving 8 bases between them. CDR3 size: 14 residues. The sequenced part of the CDR3 DNA is TGTGCCAGCAGTTTGGTGTCGGTGAACACTGAA. Residues: CASSLVSVNTE. The CDR3 reads in full as CASSLVSVNTEAFF.

The sample holds many counts of this clone. The read falls 3 residues short of the CDR3 end, and the missing part is taken from the germline J gene. V and J are TRBV2 and TRBJ1-2; D uncertain. The CDR3 has 11 residues. The V end lost 5 bases, the J end lost 5 bases, and 6 bases lay between the germline ends. Per the germline V gene, CDR1 is SNHLY and CDR2 is FYNNEI. CDR3 sequence: CASSPGYGYTF. CDR3 DNA, as far as it was read: TGTGCCAGCAGTCCGGGGTATGGC.

The CDR3 sequence is CASSSAYEQYF. Incomplete CDR3 DNA: TGTGCCAGCAGTTCCGCCTACGAG. V is TRBV27 and J is TRBJ2-7; D is unresolved. The read ends 3 residues early relative to the CDR3; the germline J gene fills the gap. V lost 4 bases, J lost 2 bases, and 3 bases lay in between. Germline V gene lookup returns CDR1 MNHEY and CDR2 SMNVEV (reference sequence). The CDR3 runs 11 residues.

This clone was detected many times. The read gets to within 3 residues of the CDR3 end, and the germline J gene fills in the rest. The gene calls are TRBV29-1 and TRBJ2-1, with TRBD1 identical over 9 bases. V gave up 5 bases and J gave up 8 bases; unmatched junction bases: 4. Germline CDR1 reads SQVTM; CDR2 reads ANQGSEA. The CDR3 length is 12 residues. The DNA read from the CDR3 is TGCAGCGTTCCTGACAGGGGGTATGAG. Amino acid sequence: CSVPDRGYE. The CDR3 in full is CSVPDRGYEQFF.

This clone has at least ten counts. The CDR3 extends 3 residues past the end of the read, so its final part is completed from the germline J gene. The chain has TRBV20-1 and TRBJ1-1, with 7 bases that match TRBD1. CDR1 is DFQATT, CDR2 SNEGSKA, per germline (reference sequence). This CDR3 spans 13 amino acids. Partial CDR3 DNA: TGCAGTGCTAAAGGGAACAGGGGCAGGGAA. Protein: CSAKGNRGRE. The CDR3 as a whole reads CSAKGNRGREAFF.

The sample holds many counts of this clone. The DNA read from the CDR3 is TGCAGTGTCGTCTCAGGGGTGGGCAATCAGCCC. Translating gives CSVVSGVGNQP. The CDR3 as a whole reads CSVVSGVGNQPQHF. The chain recombines TRBV20-1 with TRBJ1-5; D might be TRBD1 (6 bases). The read comes to an end 3 residues before the CDR3 does, leaving the germline J gene to fill in the end. The CDR3 has 14 residues. V lost 7 bases and J 2 bases, leaving 15 bases between the germline ends. The germline V gene has CDR1 DFQATT and CDR2 SNEGSKA (reference sequence).

This clone came up many times. The read gets to within 3 residues of the CDR3 end, and the germline J gene fills in the rest. J is TRBJ1-2 and V is TRBV5-5; 7 positions match TRBD1. Losses at the gene ends were 3 bases for V and 2 bases for J; bases not matched to a gene: 4. The CDR3 totals 14 residues. Germline V gene sequence: CDR1 SGHKS, CDR2 YYEKEE (reference sequence). This CDR3 reads CASSWQQGNYGYTF. CDR3 DNA, as far as it was read: TGTGCCAGCAGCTGGCAACAGGGGAACTATGGC.

This clone was seen at least ten times. The sequenced fragment ends 3 residues before the CDR3 boundary, so the rest is inferred from the germline J gene. The chain carries TRBV5-1 and TRBJ1-3; 10 positions match TRBD1. The CDR3 covers 16 residues. V shed 3 bases and J 4 bases; nucleotides not matched to a gene: 7. Germline CDR1 reads SGHRS; CDR2 reads YFSETQ. The sequenced part of the CDR3 DNA is TGCGCCAGCAGCTACGGACAGGGGGATTACGGAAACACC. As protein: CASSYGQGDYGNT. The CDR3 as a whole reads CASSYGQGDYGNTIYF.

This clone was picked up many times. The read comes to an end 3 residues before the CDR3 does, leaving the germline J gene to fill in the end. The chain couples TRBV5-1 to TRBJ2-1, with D hard to call. V dropped 0 bases and J dropped 1 base, with 8 bases sitting between them. There are 15 residues in the CDR3. The germline V gene encodes CDR1 SGHRS and CDR2 YFSETQ. The DNA read from the CDR3 is TGCGCCAGCAGCTTGGCCAAGCCATCCTACAATGAG. Translating it yields CASSLAKPSYNE. The complete CDR3 protein is CASSLAKPSYNEQFF.

This clone was seen many times. The CDR3 is cut off 3 residues early in the read; its end comes from the germline J gene. The rearrangement joins TRBV20-1 to TRBJ2-5; 9 nucleotides align to TRBD2. The CDR3 runs 13 residues. J lost 4 bases, V lost 4 bases, and 4 bases had no gene match. In germline, CDR1 is DFQATT, CDR2 SNEGSKA (reference sequence). The sequenced CDR3 bases are TGCAGTGCTATGATAGCGGGGGCAGAGACC. This encodes CSAMIAGAET. The CDR3 in its entirety is CSAMIAGAETQYF.

This clone was detected many times. The sequence runs out 3 residues before the end of the CDR3; the remainder is reconstructed from the germline J gene. The genes are TRBV20-1 and TRBJ2-1, with D possibly TRBD2 on 5 matching bases. This CDR3 has 12 residues. Trimming pared 5 bases from V and 5 bases from J, leaving 10 bases between. Germline CDR1 reads DFQATT; CDR2 reads SNEGSKA (reference sequence). The sequenced CDR3 bases are TGCAGTGCTGTACTAGACCACAATGAG. Its translation: CSAVLDHNE. The CDR3 as a whole reads CSAVLDHNEQFF.

In the case of this clone: The CDR3 end is not reached by the read, which stops 3 residues before it; the germline J gene fills it in. The chain combines TRBV19 with TRBJ1-2, with 7 bases that match TRBD1. This CDR3 is built from 14 residues. Germline V gene sequence: CDR1 LNHDA, CDR2 SQIVND (reference sequence). V trimming: 6 bases; J trimming: 0 bases; junction bases outside the gene matches: 4. The sequenced part of the CDR3 DNA is TGTGCCAGTAGCCCCGGGACAGCTAACTATGGC. Amino acid sequence: CASSPGTANYG. The complete CDR3 protein is CASSPGTANYGYTF. The complete variable domain, with remaining parts taken from reference TRBV19 and TRBJ1-2, reads DGGITQSPKYLFRKEGQNVTLSCEQNLNHDAMYWYRQDPGQGLRLIYYSQIVNDFQKGDIAEGYSVSREKKESFPLTVTSAQKNPTAFYLCASSPGTANYGYTFGSGTRLTVV.

This clone was detected ten times or more. The read falls 3 residues short of the CDR3 end, and the missing part is taken from the germline J gene. V and J are TRBV12-3 or TRBV12-4 and TRBJ2-5; 7 bases map to TRBD1. V was clipped by 4 bases and J by 3 bases; unmatched bases: 11. The CDR3 loop spans 16 amino acids. Partial CDR3 DNA: TGTGCCAGCAGTTCTTCCTGGGCACAGGGGAAAGAGACC. Translated, it gives CASSSSWAQGKET. In full, the CDR3 is CASSSSWAQGKETQYF.

This clone was detected ten times or more. The read falls 3 residues short of the CDR3 end, and the missing part is taken from the germline J gene. The V gene is TRBV14, the J gene TRBJ2-1; a possible D gene is TRBD1 (5 bases). The ends were cut back, 8 bases at V and 9 bases at J, with 17 bases in the middle. Germline assignment: CDR1 SGHDN and CDR2 FVKESK. The CDR3 has 13 residues. CDR3 bases read: TGTGCCAGCGCGACAGTTTCCCCGGGTGAG. It codes for CASATVSPGE. The whole CDR3 protein is CASATVSPGEQFF. Full variable domain (rest looked up from reference TRBV14 and TRBJ2-1): EAGVTQFPSHSVIEKGQTVTLRCDPISGHDNLYWYRRVMGKEIKFLLHFVKESKQDESGMPNNRFLAERTGGTYSTLKVQPAELEDSGVYFCASATVSPGEQFFGPGTRLTVL.